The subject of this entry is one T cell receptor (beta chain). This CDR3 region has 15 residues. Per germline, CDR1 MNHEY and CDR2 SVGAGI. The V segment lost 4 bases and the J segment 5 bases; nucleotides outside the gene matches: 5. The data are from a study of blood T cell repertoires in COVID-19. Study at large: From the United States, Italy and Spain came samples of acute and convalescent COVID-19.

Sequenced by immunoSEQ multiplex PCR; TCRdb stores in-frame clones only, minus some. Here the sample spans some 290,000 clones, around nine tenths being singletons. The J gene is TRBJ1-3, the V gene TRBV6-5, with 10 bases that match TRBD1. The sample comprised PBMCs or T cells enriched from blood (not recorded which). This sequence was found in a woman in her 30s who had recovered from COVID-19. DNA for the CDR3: TGTGCCAGCAGTTCTGTGGGACAGGGGCGAAACACCATATATTTT. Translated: CASSSVGQGRNTIYF.